The clone carrying this T cell receptor beta chain turned up a few times. The CDR3 consists of 12 residues. Trimming left V 5 bases short and J 5 bases short, with 10 bases between. Germline-derived CDR1 and CDR2 are LNHDA and SQIVND (reference sequence). PCR used 60 Vbeta primers and 13 Jbeta primers. The protocol was immunoSEQ multiplex PCR, while the TCRdb copy is restricted to in-frame clones and leaves out a portion. This sample yields approximately 100,000 clones, of which around 9.1% are seen a single time; under 6.5% belongs to the top ten. The data were taken from a study of cytomegalovirus exposure and HLA in healthy donors.

The sample was PBMCs. The chain joins TRBV19 to TRBJ2-7; D gene uncertain. This clonotype originated in a man aged 35 to 55 in good health and CMV-seropositive. This CDR3 is CASSPRLNEQYF. The CDR3 DNA sequence: TGTGCCAGTAGTCCCAGACTCAACGAGCAGTACTTC.